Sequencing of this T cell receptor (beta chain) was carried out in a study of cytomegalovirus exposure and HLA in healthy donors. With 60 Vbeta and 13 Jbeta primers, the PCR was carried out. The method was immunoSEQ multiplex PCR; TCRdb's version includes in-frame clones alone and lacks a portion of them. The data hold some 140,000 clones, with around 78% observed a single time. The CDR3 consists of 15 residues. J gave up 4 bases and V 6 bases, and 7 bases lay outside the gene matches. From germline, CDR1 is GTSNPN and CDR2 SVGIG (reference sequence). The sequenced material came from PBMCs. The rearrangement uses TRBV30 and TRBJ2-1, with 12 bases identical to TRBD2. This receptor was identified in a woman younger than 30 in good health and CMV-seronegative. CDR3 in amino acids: CACGYGLAGYNEQFF. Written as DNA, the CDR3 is TGTGCCTGCGGGTATGGACTAGCGGGATACAATGAGCAGTTCTTC. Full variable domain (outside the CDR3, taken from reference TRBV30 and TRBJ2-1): SQTIHQWPATLVQPVGSPLSLECTVEGTSNPNLYWYRQAAGRGLQLLFYSVGIGQISSEVPQNLSASRPQDRQFILSSKKLLLSDSGFYLCACGYGLAGYNEQFFGPGTRLTVL.